What follows are 8 T cell receptor beta chains derived from one specimen sequenced in a study of blood T cells in healthy people across ages. Primers used in a second PCR of roughly 7 to 12 cycles were a sample-barcoded 5' primer and a J-beta primer mix. Using its own MiXCR run on the 5' RACE reads, TCRdb lists one record per CDR3 protein. The sample consists of more than 800,000 distinct CDR3 sequences, 29% of them appearing once. What was sequenced was blood. These receptors originate from a woman of 80 years or more in good health.

Many counts were recorded for this clonotype. The rearrangement joins TRBV6-2 or TRBV6-3 to TRBJ2-5; D gene unclear. Trimming cost V 1 base and J 5 bases, with 8 bases left between them. Germline CDR1 and CDR2: MNHEY and SVGEGT. The CDR3 has 13 amino acids. In DNA, the CDR3 is TGTGCCAGCAGTTACTGGGGATTGGAGACCCAGTACTTC. It translates to CASSYWGLETQYF.

The CDR3 nucleotides read TGTGCCAGCAGCCCCGAGGGACAGGGCCCTAACTATGGCTACACCTTC. Translation gives CASSPEGQGPNYGYTF. This chain links TRBV7-9 with TRBJ1-2; TRBD1 agrees at 9 bases. CDR1 is SEHNR and CDR2 is FQNEAQ in the germline V gene (reference sequence). V gave up 5 bases and J gave up 0 bases; unmatched junction bases: 7. CDR3 length equals 16 residues. Drawing the rest from reference TRBV7-9 and TRBJ1-2, the complete variable domain is DTGVSQNPRHKITKRGQNVTFRCDPISEHNRLYWYRQTLGQGPEFLTYFQNEAQLEKSRLLSDRFSAERPKGSFSTLEIQRTEQGDSAMYLCASSPEGQGPNYGYTFGSGTRLTVV.

The V gene is TRBV18, the J gene TRBJ2-3; 7 positions match TRBD2. Germline CDR1 is KGHSH and CDR2 is LQKENI. CDR3 length equals 16 residues. Trimming took 1 base from V and 5 from J; bases not matched to a gene: 9. CDR3 residues: CASSPREGLFGDTQYF. In DNA form, the CDR3 reads TGTGCCAGCTCACCACGGGAGGGGCTTTTCGGAGATACGCAGTATTTT.

This chain links TRBV11-2 with TRBJ2-7; maybe TRBD2 (7 bases). Germline loops: CDR1 SGHAT, CDR2 FQNNGV. The CDR3 extends over 16 amino acids. V lost 5 bases, J lost 1 base, and 18 bases lay in between. This chain's CDR3 is CASSPPPRGASYEQYF. CDR3 coding DNA: TGTGCCAGCAGCCCTCCGCCACGGGGGGCATCCTACGAGCAGTACTTC.

This chain joins TRBV15 and TRBJ2-1; TRBD2 is a possible D gene (5 bases). The J call is doubtful: the DNA matches TRBJ2-7 better. Germline values: CDR1 LNHNV, CDR2 YYDKDF (reference sequence). The CDR3 extends over 14 amino acids. CDR3 protein: CATSRRGPYNEQYF. Written as DNA, the CDR3 is TGTGCCACCAGCCGCAGAGGGCCCTACAATGAGCAGTACTTC.

The chain joins TRBV5-1 to TRBJ2-5; either TRBD1 or TRBD2 may fit D (5 bases each). The last part of the DNA fits TRBJ2-1 better; the J call may be wrong. CDR3 length: 16 residues. The germline V gene encodes CDR1 SGHRS and CDR2 YFSETQ. CDR3 region: CASSPGTVLYQETQFF. The CDR3 bases are TGCGCCAGCAGCCCCGGGACCGTTCTGTACCAAGAGACCCAGTTCTTC.

This clonotype was counted many times. The rearrangement joins TRBV4-3 to TRBJ2-7; no reliable D call. CDR1 and CDR2 (germline): LGHNA, YSLEER. V was trimmed by 0 bases and J by 9 bases, leaving 18 bases between them. CDR3 length equals 15 residues. CDR3 coding DNA: TGCGCCAGCAGCCAAGATCCGGCACCTGCCGTTGGGCAGTACTTC. This gives the protein CASSQDPAPAVGQYF.

The J gene is TRBJ2-1, the V gene TRBV7-2; 11 bases fit TRBD2. This CDR3 spans 15 amino acids. J gave up 5 bases and V 6 bases, and 6 bases lay outside the gene matches. Germline CDR1 SGHTA, CDR2 FQGNSA. In DNA form, the CDR3 reads TGTGCCAGCAGTGCGATAGCGGGAGGGAACAATGAGCAGTTCTTC. Its protein is CASSAIAGGNNEQFF. Looking up the rest from reference TRBV7-2 and TRBJ2-1 gives the full variable domain: GAGVSQSPSNKVTEKGKDVELRCDPISGHTALYWYRQSLGQGLEFLIYFQGNSAPDKSGLPSDRFSAERTGGSVSTLTIQRTQQEDSAVYLCASSAIAGGNNEQFFGPGTRLTVL.